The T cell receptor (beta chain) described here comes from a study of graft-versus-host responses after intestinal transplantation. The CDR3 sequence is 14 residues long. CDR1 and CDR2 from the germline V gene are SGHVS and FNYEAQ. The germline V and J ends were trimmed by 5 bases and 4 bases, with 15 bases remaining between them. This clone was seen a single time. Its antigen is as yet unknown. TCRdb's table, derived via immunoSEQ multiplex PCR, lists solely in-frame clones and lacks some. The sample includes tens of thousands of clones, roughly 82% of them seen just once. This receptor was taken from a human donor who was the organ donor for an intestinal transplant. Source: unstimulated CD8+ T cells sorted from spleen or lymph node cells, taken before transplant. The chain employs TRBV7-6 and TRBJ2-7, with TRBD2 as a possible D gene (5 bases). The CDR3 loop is CASSPRDSNYEQYF. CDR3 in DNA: TGTGCCAGCAGCCCCCGGGATTCTAATTACGAGCAGTACTTC.